The T cell receptor beta chain described here comes from a study of T cell responses to AZD1222 COVID-19 vaccine. CDR3 length equals 18 residues. Germline V gene lookup returns CDR1 LGHNA and CDR2 YSLEER. Between the trimmed V and J ends, which lost 0 bases and 0 bases, there was a span of 14 bases. The repertoire was sequenced with immunoSEQ multiplex PCR; TCRdb's copy has only in-frame clones and lacks some. This table has more than 75,000 clones, roughly 85% appearing once. The sequenced sample was peripheral blood, obtained 28 days after the second AZD1222 dose. The sequence was obtained from an adult who received the AZD1222 COVID-19 vaccine. The chain has TRBV4-3 and TRBJ1-4; the D is unclear. Here the CDR3 reads CASSQDPGRIATNEKLFF. In DNA, the CDR3 is TGCGCCAGCAGCCAAGATCCAGGCAGGATTGCAACTAATGAAAAACTGTTTTTT.